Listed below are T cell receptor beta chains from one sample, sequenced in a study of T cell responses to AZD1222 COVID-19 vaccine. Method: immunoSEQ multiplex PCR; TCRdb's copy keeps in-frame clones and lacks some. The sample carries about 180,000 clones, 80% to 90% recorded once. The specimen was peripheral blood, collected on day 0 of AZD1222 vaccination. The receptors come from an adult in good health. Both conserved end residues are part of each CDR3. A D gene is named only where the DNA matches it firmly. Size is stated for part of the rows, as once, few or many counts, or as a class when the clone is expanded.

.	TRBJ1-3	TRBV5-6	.	CASSLYGGAGNTIYF	TGTGCCAGCAGCTTGTACGGTGGCGCTGGAAACACCATATATTTT
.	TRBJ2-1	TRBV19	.	CASSIPAGASRNEQFF	TGTGCCAGTAGTATCCCAGCCGGGGCCTCGAGGAATGAGCAGTTCTTC
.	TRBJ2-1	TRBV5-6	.	CASSPLEGASSYNEQFF	TGTGCCAGCAGCCCCCTCGAGGGAGCGAGCTCCTACAATGAGCAGTTCTTC
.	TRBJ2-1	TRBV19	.	CASSIPQGIINNEQFF	TGTGCCAGTAGTATCCCACAGGGTATAATTAATAATGAGCAGTTCTTC
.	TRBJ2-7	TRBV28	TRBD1	CASSPDRGDTLGSYEQYF	TGTGCCAGCAGTCCGGACAGGGGCGATACCCTGGGATCCTACGAGCAGTACTTC
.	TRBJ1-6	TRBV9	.	CASSEQGNSPLHF	TGTGCCAGCAGCGAGCAGGGCAATTCACCCCTCCACTTT
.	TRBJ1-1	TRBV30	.	CALGQGDTEAFF	TGTGCCTTGGGGCAGGGTGACACTGAAGCTTTCTTT
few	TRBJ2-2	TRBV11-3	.	CASSLVAGTGELFF	TGTGCCAGCAGCTTAGTAGCTGGGACCGGGGAGCTGTTTTTT
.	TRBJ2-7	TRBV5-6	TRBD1	CASSWGTEYEQYF	TGTGCCAGCAGCTGGGGGACAGAGTACGAGCAGTACTTC
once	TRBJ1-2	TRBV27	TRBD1	CASSAGQGGYGYTF	TGTGCCAGCAGTGCCGGACAGGGGGGCTATGGCTACACCTTC
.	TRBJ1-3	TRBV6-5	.	CASSYQRDSRNTIYF	TGTGCCAGCAGTTACCAGAGGGATAGTCGGAACACCATATATTTT
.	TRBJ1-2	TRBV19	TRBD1	CASSSGQAAWFYGYTF	TGTGCCAGTAGTTCAGGACAGGCCGCTTGGTTCTATGGCTACACCTTC
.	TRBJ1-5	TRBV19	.	CASRGVTSGNQPQHF	TGTGCCAGTAGGGGCGTGACATCGGGAAATCAGCCCCAGCATTTT
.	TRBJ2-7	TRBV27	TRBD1	CASSLTQGARYEQYF	TGTGCCAGCAGTTTAACACAGGGGGCGCGGTACGAGCAGTACTTC
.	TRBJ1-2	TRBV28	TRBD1	CASSDPKQGRGYGYTF	TGTGCCAGCAGCGACCCGAAACAGGGGCGCGGCTATGGCTACACCTTC
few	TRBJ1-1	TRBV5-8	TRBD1	CASSPDRGQAFF	TGTGCCAGCAGCCCCGACAGGGGGCAAGCTTTCTTT
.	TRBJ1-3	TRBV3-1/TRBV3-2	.	CASSQVEDTIYF	TGTGCCAGCAGCCAAGTTGAGGACACCATATATTTT
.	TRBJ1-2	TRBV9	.	CASSVAEGPYGYTF	TGTGCCAGCAGCGTAGCAGAGGGTCCCTATGGCTACACCTTC
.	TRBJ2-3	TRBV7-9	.	CASSLTGSTDTQYF	TGTGCCAGCAGCTTAACAGGAAGCACAGATACGCAGTATTTT
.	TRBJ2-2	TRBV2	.	CASMVGATNTGELFF	TGTGCCAGCATGGTAGGGGCCACGAACACCGGGGAGCTGTTTTTT
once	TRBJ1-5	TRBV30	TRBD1	CAWGDRTSPQHF	TGTGCCTGGGGGGACAGGACCTCGCCCCAGCATTTT
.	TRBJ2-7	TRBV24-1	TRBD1	CATNGTVNYEQYF	TGTGCCACCAACGGGACAGTAAACTACGAGCAGTACTTC
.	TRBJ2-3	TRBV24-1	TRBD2	CATSDLTRGGTDTQYF	TGTGCCACCAGTGATTTGACTCGGGGGGGCACAGATACGCAGTATTTT
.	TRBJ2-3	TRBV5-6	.	CASSLVFLDDPSTDTQYF	TGTGCCAGCAGCTTGGTTTTTTTGGACGACCCGAGCACAGATACGCAGTATTTT
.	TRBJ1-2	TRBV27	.	CASSLKAGTLYYGYTF	TGTGCCAGCAGTCTGAAAGCCGGGACACTGTACTATGGCTACACCTTC
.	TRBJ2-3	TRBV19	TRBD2	CASSIDQAGVGTDTQYF	TGTGCCAGTAGTATAGATCAGGCGGGAGTGGGCACAGATACGCAGTATTTT
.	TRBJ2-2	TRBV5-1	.	CASSPRPGELFF	TGCGCCAGCAGCCCTCGACCCGGGGAGCTGTTTTTT
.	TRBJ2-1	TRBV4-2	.	CASSQGVGGGIYNEQFF	TGTGCCAGCAGCCAAGGAGTAGGAGGGGGAATCTACAATGAGCAGTTCTTC
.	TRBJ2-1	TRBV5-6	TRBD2	CASSHERGAYNEQFF	TGTGCCAGCAGCCACGAGCGGGGGGCCTACAATGAGCAGTTCTTC
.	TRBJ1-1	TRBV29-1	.	CSVDGYDTEAFF	TGCAGCGTCGACGGGTACGACACTGAAGCTTTCTTT
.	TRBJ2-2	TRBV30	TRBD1	CASGQSNTGELFF	TGTGCCTCGGGACAGTCGAACACCGGGGAGCTGTTTTTT
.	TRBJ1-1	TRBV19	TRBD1	CASRSSGTGARNTEAFF	TGTGCCAGCCGTTCCTCCGGGACAGGGGCCAGAAACACTGAAGCTTTCTTT
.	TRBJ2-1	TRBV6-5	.	CASRTYNEQFF	TGTGCCAGCAGGACCTACAATGAGCAGTTCTTC
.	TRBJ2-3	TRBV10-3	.	CAIRREDTQYF	TGTGCCATCAGGAGGGAAGATACGCAGTATTTT
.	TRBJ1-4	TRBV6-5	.	CASSYEGATNEKLFF	TGTGCCAGCAGCTACGAAGGGGCAACTAATGAAAAACTGTTTTTT
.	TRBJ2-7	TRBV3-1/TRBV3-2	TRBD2	CASSQGPGLDYEQYF	TGTGCCAGCAGCCAAGGCCCGGGACTAGACTACGAGCAGTACTTC
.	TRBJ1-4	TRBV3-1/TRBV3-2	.	CASRMGGEKLFF	TGTGCCAGCAGGATGGGAGGGGAAAAACTGTTTTTT
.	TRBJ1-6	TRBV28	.	CASPYVVNSPLHF	TGTGCCAGCCCATACGTTGTCAATTCACCCCTCCACTTT
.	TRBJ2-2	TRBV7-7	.	CASSLVGNTGELFF	TGTGCTAGCAGCTTAGTCGGAAACACCGGGGAGCTGTTTTTT
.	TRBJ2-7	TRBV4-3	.	CASSQDLLEVAGIDEQYF	TGCGCCAGCAGCCAAGATCTTCTCGAGGTGGCAGGGATCGACGAGCAGTACTTC
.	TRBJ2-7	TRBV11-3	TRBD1	CASSPDRASYEQYF	TGTGCCAGCAGCCCTGACAGGGCATCCTACGAGCAGTACTTC